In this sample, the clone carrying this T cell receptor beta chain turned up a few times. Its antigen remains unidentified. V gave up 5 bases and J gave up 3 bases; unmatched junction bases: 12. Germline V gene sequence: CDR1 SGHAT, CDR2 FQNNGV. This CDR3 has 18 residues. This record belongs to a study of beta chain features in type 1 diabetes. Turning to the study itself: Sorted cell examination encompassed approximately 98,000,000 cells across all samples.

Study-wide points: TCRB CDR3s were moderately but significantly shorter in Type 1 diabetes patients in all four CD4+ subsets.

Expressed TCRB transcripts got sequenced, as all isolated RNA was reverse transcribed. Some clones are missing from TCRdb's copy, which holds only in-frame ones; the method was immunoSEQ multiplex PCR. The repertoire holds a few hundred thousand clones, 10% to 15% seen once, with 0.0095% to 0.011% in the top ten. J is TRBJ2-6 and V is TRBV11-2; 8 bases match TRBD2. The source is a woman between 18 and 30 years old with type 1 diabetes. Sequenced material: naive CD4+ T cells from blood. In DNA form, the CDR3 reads TGTGCCAGCAGCCTCCTCCACGGGGGGGCCGGTGGGGCCAACGTCCTGACTTTC. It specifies CASSLLHGGAGGANVLTF. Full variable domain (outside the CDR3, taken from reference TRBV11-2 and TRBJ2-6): EAGVAQSPRYKIIEKRQSVAFWCNPISGHATLYWYQQILGQGPKLLIQFQNNGVVDDSQLPKDRFSAERLKGVDSTLKIQPAKLEDSAVYLCASSLLHGGAGGANVLTFGAGSRLTVL.